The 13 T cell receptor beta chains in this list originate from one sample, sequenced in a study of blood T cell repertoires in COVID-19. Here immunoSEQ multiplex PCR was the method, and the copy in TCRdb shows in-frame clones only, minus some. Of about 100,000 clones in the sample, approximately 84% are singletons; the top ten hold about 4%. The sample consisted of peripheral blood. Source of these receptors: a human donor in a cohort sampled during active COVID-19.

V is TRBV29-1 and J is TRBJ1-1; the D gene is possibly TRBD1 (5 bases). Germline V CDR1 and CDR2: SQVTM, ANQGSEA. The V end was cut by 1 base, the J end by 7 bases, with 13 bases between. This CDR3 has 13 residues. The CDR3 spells CSVEGDSLFEAFF. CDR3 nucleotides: TGCAGCGTTGAAGGCGACAGCTTGTTTGAAGCTTTCTTT.

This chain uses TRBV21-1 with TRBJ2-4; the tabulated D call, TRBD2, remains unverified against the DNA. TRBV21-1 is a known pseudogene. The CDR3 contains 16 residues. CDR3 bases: TGTGCCAGCAGCAATTTTATCCGAGCACCCAAAAACATTCAGTACTTC. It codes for CASSNFIRAPKNIQYF.

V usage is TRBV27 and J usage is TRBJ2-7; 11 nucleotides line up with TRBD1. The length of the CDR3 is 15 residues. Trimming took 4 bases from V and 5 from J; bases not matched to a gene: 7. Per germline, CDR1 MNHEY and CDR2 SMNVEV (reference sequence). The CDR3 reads CASSSWGQGGDEQYF. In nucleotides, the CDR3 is TGTGCCAGCAGTTCCTGGGGACAGGGGGGCGACGAGCAGTACTTC.

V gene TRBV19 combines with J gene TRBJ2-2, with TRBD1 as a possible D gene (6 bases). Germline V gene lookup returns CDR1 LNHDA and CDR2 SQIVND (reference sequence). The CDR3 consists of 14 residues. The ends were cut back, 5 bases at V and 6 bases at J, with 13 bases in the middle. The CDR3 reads CASSAQGSAGELFF. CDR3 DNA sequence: TGTGCCAGTAGTGCACAGGGTTCGGCCGGGGAGCTGTTTTTT.

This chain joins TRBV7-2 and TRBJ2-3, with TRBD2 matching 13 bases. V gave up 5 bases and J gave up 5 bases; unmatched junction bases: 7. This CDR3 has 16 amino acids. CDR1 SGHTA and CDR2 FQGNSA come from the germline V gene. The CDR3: CASSITSGRALDTQYF. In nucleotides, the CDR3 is TGTGCCAGCAGCATCACTAGCGGGAGGGCCTTAGATACGCAGTATTTT.

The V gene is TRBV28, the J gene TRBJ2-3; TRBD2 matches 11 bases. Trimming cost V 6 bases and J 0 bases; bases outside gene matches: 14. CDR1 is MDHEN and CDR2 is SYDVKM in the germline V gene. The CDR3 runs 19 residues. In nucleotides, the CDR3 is TGTGCCAGCAGCCCCGGACTAGCGGGCGGGAGTACTAGCACAGATACGCAGTATTTT. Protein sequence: CASSPGLAGGSTSTDTQYF.

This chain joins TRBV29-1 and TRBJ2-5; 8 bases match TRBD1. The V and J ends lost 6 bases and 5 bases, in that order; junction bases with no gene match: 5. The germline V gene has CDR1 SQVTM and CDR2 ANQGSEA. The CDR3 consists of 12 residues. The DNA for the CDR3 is TGCAGCGTAGGACAGGGTCCGGAGACCCAGTACTTC. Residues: CSVGQGPETQYF.

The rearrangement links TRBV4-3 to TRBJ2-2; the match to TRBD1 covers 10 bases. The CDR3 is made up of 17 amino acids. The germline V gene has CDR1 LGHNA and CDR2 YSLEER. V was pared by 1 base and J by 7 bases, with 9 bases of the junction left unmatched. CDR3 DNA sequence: TGCGCCAGCAGCCAAGCAGCGGGACAGGGGATTAGCGGGGAGCTGTTTTTT. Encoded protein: CASSQAAGQGISGELFF.

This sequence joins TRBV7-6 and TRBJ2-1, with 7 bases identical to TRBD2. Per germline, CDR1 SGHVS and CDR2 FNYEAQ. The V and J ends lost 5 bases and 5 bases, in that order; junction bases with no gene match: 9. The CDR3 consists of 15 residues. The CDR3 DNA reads TGTGCCAGCAGCCCGGCGTGGGGGGGGGACAATGAGCAGTTCTTC. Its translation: CASSPAWGGDNEQFF.

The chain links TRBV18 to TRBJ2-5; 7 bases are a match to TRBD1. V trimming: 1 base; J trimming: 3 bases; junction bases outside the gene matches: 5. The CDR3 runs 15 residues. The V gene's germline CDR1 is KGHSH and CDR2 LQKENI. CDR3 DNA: TGTGCCAGCTCACCACTAGGGGGCGCGAAAGAGACCCAGTACTTC. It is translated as CASSPLGGAKETQYF.

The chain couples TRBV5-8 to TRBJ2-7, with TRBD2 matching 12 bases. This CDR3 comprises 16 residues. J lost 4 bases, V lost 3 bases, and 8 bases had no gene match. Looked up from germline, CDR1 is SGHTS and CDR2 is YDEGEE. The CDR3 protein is CASSSPTSGSPYEQYF. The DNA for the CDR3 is TGTGCCAGCAGCTCCCCGACTAGCGGGAGTCCGTACGAGCAGTACTTC.

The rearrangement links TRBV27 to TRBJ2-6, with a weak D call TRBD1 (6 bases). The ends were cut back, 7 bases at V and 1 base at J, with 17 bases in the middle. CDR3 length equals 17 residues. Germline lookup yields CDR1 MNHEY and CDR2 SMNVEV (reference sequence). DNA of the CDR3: TGTGCCAGCAAGTTTTGGGGGCCGGGGTCTGGGGCCAACGTCCTGACTTTC. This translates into CASKFWGPGSGANVLTF.

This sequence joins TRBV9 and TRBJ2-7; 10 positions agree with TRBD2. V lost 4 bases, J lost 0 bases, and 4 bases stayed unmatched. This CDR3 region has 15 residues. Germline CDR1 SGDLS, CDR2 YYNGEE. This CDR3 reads CASSISGGSSYEQYF. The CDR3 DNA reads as TGTGCCAGCAGCATTAGCGGGGGGAGCTCCTACGAGCAGTACTTC. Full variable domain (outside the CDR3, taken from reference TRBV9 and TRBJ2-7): DSGVTQTPKHLITATGQRVTLRCSPRSGDLSVYWYQQSLDQGLQFLIQYYNGEERAKGNILERFSAQQFPDLHSELNLSSLELGDSALYFCASSISGGSSYEQYFGPGTRLTVT.